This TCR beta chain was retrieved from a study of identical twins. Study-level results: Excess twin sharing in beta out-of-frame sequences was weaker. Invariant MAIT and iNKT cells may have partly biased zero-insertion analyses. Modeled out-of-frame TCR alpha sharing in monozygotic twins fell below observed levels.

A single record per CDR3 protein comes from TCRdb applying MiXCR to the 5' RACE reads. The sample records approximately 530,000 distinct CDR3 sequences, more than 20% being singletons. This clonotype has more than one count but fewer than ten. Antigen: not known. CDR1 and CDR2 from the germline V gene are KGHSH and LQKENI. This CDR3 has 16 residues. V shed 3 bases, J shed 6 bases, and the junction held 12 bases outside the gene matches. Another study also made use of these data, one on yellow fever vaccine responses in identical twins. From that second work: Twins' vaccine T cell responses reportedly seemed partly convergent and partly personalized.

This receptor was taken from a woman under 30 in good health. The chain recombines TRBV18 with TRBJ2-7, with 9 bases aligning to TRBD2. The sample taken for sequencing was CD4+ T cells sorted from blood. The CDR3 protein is CASSPLGGSGSSEQYF. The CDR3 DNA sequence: TGTGCCAGCTCACCCCTAGGGGGTAGCGGGAGTTCCGAGCAGTACTTC.